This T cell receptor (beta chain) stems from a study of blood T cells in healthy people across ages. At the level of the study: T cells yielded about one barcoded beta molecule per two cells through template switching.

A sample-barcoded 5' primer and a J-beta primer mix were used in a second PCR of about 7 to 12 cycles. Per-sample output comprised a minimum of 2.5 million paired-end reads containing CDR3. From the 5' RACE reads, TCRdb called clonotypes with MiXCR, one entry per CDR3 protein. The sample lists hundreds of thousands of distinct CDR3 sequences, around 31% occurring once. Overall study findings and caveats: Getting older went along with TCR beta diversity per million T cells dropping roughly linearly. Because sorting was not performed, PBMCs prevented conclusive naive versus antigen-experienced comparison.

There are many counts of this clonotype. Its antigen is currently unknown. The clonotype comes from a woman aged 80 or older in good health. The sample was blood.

CDR3 sequence reads: CASSYDWDTYEQYF. The CDR3 DNA sequence: TGTGCCAGCAGTTACGATTGGGACACCTACGAGCAGTACTTC. V and J are TRBV6-5 and TRBJ2-7; TRBD1 might be the D (6 bases). Trimming removed 2 bases at V and 2 bases at J, with 10 bases between. This CDR3 is built from 14 residues. The V gene's germline CDR1 is MNHEY and CDR2 SVGAGI.